Sequencing of this T cell receptor beta chain was carried out in a study of blood T cell repertoires in COVID-19. Study-level background: The United States, Italy and Spain supplied acute and convalescent COVID-19 samples.

Authors' processing steps: For nucleated cells, counts were estimated from reference gene primer amplification. Sequencing used immunoSEQ multiplex PCR; TCRdb keeps in-frame clones, though not all of them. That table is the source of V, J and clone size, and D and trimming were worked out from the DNA. This table holds 350,000 to 450,000 clones, 91% found once. Researchers sorted participants into cohorts using their self-reported clinical history. This clonotype originated in a woman between 35 and 50 years old who had been exposed to COVID-19. The sample comprised PBMCs or T cells enriched from blood (not recorded which).

The CDR3, as DNA: TGTGCCAGTACCATGGATTATGGGACAAATCAGCCCCAGCATTTT. This encodes CASTMDYGTNQPQHF. This chain uses TRBV19 with TRBJ1-5; tentative D call: TRBD1 (6 bases). Germline CDR1 reads LNHDA; CDR2 reads SQIVND (reference sequence). The CDR3 loop spans 15 amino acids. V lost 7 bases to trimming and J lost 4 bases, with 17 bases between them.